Shown below are 13 T cell receptor beta chains from a single sample sequenced in a study of shared clonotypes between healthy human individuals. Measured with immunoSEQ multiplex PCR; TCRdb has only the in-frame clones, and not every one. This sample has around 2.1 million clones; around 95% occur once, and the top ten carry roughly 0.13%. The specimen sequenced was naive CD4+ T cells sorted from blood. Described subset: CD45RA+ positively selected. Receptor source: a man between 18 and 29 years old in good health.

The rearrangement joins TRBV19 to TRBJ1-2, with D perhaps matching TRBD1 (5 bases). Germline assignment: CDR1 LNHDA and CDR2 SQIVND (reference sequence). The germline V and J ends were trimmed by 2 bases and 0 bases, with 7 bases remaining between them. CDR3 length: 14 residues. This CDR3 reads CASSIMTANYGYTF. CDR3 DNA: TGTGCCAGTAGTATAATGACAGCTAACTATGGCTACACCTTC.

This rearrangement joins TRBV29-1 to TRBJ2-5; 9 bases agree with TRBD1. Germline V gives CDR1 SQVTM, CDR2 ANQGSEA. The trim removed 5 bases at V and 5 bases at J, leaving 9 bases unmatched. The CDR3 is made up of 14 amino acids. The CDR3 bases are TGCAGCGTTTGGTTGACAGGGGGGGAGGAGACCCAGTACTTC. Translating gives CSVWLTGGEETQYF.

CDR3 amino acids: CASSQGDTQYF. CDR3 bases: TGTGCCAGCAGTCAGGGAGATACGCAGTATTTT. The rearrangement links TRBV6-6 to TRBJ2-3; possible D gene TRBD1, 5 bases. Trimming shortened V by 5 bases and J by 5 bases, and 5 bases separated the two germline ends. Germline CDR1 reads MNHNY; CDR2 reads SVGAGI (reference sequence). The CDR3 is 11 amino acids.

This sequence joins TRBV10-3 and TRBJ2-3, with 8 bases that match TRBD2. Losses at the gene ends were 8 bases for V and 5 bases for J; bases not matched to a gene: 9. The CDR3 covers 14 residues. Germline V gives CDR1 ENHRY, CDR2 SYGVKD. Here the CDR3 reads CAIERGRTGDTQYF. The CDR3 nucleotides read TGTGCCATCGAGCGGGGGAGGACCGGAGATACGCAGTATTTT.

The chain uses TRBV2 and TRBJ2-5; D gene unclear. The CDR3 is 15 residues long. Trimming left V 8 bases short and J 3 bases short, with 19 bases between. Germline V CDR1 and CDR2: SNHLY, FYNNEI. CDR3 protein: CASGFMWTPEETQYF. The CDR3 DNA sequence: TGTGCCAGCGGTTTTATGTGGACCCCGGAAGAGACCCAGTACTTC.

This sequence joins TRBV30 and TRBJ1-6, with 8 bases aligning to TRBD1. The junction had 7 bases not matched to a gene; V was cut back by 3 bases and J by 3 bases. The germline CDR1 and CDR2 sequences are GTSNPN and SVGIG (reference sequence). The CDR3 has 16 amino acids. The CDR3 loop reads CAWSRQGTYYNSPLHF. CDR3 sequence (DNA): TGTGCCTGGAGCCGACAGGGGACTTACTATAATTCACCCCTCCACTTT.

This sequence joins TRBV9 and TRBJ2-1, with 10 bases identical to TRBD2. Losses at the gene ends were 3 bases for V and 4 bases for J; bases not matched to a gene: 7. Germline V lookup: CDR1 SGDLS, CDR2 YYNGEE. CDR3 length: 16 residues. CDR3 bases: TGTGCCAGCAGCGGCGGGACTAGCGTTCTTTACAATGAGCAGTTCTTC. Protein product: CASSGGTSVLYNEQFF.

This clone was recorded only once. The chain carries TRBV18 and TRBJ2-4; D is perhaps TRBD1 or TRBD2 (5 bases each). The germline gives CDR1 KGHSH, CDR2 LQKENI. This CDR3 spans 16 amino acids. The V gene lost 0 bases and the J gene lost 1 base, with 10 bases spanning the gap. The CDR3 DNA follows: TGTGCCAGCTCACCACCCCCGGGGACGGCCAAAAACATTCAGTACTTC. It is translated as CASSPPPGTAKNIQYF.

This chain joins TRBV28 and TRBJ1-1; D is undetermined. Germline CDR1 reads MDHEN; CDR2 reads SYDVKM. The V end was cut by 2 bases, the J end by 1 base, with 8 bases between. The CDR3 is made up of 14 amino acids. CDR3 amino acids: CASSLTVKNTEAFF. In DNA form, the CDR3 reads TGTGCCAGCAGTTTAACAGTCAAGAACACTGAAGCTTTCTTT.

The V and J genes are TRBV5-1 and TRBJ2-7; 8 bases agree with TRBD2. Germline V gene data show CDR1 as SGHRS and CDR2 as YFSETQ. The CDR3 covers 15 residues. The junction had 11 bases not matched to a gene; V was cut back by 3 bases and J by 6 bases. The CDR3 spells CASSSGTSNPREQYF. In nucleotides, the CDR3 is TGCGCCAGCAGCTCGGGGACTAGTAACCCACGCGAGCAGTACTTC.

Concerning this clone itself: The junction departs from germline at one end; a sequencing error may be responsible. The chain uses TRBV7-2 and TRBJ2-7; D not resolved. The CDR3 loop spans 15 amino acids. Germline V CDR1 and CDR2: SGHTA, FQGNSA. The CDR3 here is CASSQERRTGYEQYF. CDR3 DNA sequence: TGCGCCAGCAGCCAAGAACGGCGGACGGGCTACGAGCAGTACTTC.

V is TRBV7-3 and J is TRBJ1-2, with 8 bases identical to TRBD1. Germline V gives CDR1 SGHTA, CDR2 FQGTGA. V trimming: 3 bases; J trimming: 8 bases; junction bases outside the gene matches: 8. The CDR3 has 14 residues. Here the CDR3 DNA reads TGTGCCAGCAGCTTCCGGGCAGGGGGCGACGGCTACACCTTC. Translating it yields CASSFRAGGDGYTF.

V gene TRBV6-5 combines with J gene TRBJ1-2, with 9 bases lining up with TRBD1. The germline V gene has CDR1 MNHEY and CDR2 SVGAGI. The junction had 9 bases not matched to a gene; V was cut back by 7 bases and J by 3 bases. This CDR3 has 15 amino acids. CDR3 amino acids: CASNPGQGHDYGYTF. The CDR3 DNA sequence: TGTGCCAGCAACCCGGGACAGGGTCACGACTATGGCTACACCTTC.